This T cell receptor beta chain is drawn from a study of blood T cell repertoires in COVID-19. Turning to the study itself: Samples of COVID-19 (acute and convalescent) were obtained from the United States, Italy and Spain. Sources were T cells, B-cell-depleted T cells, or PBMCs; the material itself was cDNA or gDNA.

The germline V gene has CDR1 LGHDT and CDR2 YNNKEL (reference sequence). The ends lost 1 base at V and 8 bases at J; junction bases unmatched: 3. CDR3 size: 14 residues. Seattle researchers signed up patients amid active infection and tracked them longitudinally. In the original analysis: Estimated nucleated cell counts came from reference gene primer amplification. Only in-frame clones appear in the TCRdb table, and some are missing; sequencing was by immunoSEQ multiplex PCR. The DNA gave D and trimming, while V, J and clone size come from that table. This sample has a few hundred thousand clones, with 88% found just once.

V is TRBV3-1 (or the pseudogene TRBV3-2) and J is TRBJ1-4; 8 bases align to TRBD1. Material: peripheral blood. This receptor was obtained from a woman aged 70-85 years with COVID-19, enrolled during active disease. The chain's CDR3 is CASSQGTGKEKLFF. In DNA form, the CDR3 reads TGTGCCAGCAGCCAAGGGACAGGGAAAGAAAAACTGTTTTTT.